The following is a T cell receptor (beta chain) sequence with its context. The target antigen is unknown. The data stem from a study of shared clonotypes between healthy human individuals. V was pared by 4 bases and J by 7 bases, with 8 bases of the junction left unmatched. Germline CDR1 MGHDK, CDR2 SYGVNS. The CDR3 sequence is 15 residues long. Deep-level running was used for the assay. Sequenced by immunoSEQ multiplex PCR; TCRdb stores in-frame clones only, minus some. The sample holds some 500,000 clones; 90% to 96% are singletons and the top ten take approximately 0.06%. Study-wide results and limits: Collection of samples was limited to blood; tissue repertoires likely differ.

This TCR was recovered from a woman aged 25 to 39 in good health. The chain employs TRBV25-1 and TRBJ2-1, with 9 bases lining up with TRBD1. Material for sequencing was naive CD4+ T cells sorted from blood. Indicated subset: CD45RA+ positively selected. The CDR3 reads CASSVAGTGYNEQFF. The CDR3 region has the DNA TGTGCCAGCAGTGTAGCCGGGACAGGGTATAATGAGCAGTTCTTC.